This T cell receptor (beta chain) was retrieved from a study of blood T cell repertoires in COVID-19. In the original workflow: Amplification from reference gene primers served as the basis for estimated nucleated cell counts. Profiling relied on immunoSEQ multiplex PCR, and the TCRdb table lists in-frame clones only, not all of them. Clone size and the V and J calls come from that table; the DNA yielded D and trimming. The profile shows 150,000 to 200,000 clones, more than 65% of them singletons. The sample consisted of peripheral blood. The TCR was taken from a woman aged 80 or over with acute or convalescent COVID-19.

CDR3 DNA sequence: TGTGCCAGCAGCACTCCTGCAACTAATGAAAAACTGTTTTTT. Its translation: CASSTPATNEKLFF. The rearrangement uses TRBV6-6 and TRBJ1-4, with D hard to call. Trimming cost V 6 bases and J 0 bases, with 8 bases left between them. This CDR3 comprises 14 residues. Looked up from germline, CDR1 is MNHNY and CDR2 is SVGAGI (reference sequence).